Listed below are T cell receptor beta chains from one sample, sequenced in a study of T cell responses to AZD1222 COVID-19 vaccine. Produced via immunoSEQ multiplex PCR; TCRdb's table is partial and in-frame only. The sample has 130,000 to 150,000 clones; roughly 90% are singletons. Sequences were derived from peripheral blood, sampled on day 0 of AZD1222 vaccination. The receptors come from an adult in good health. Both conserved end residues are part of each CDR3. The D gene is left open where the match is weak. Rows may omit the clone size; those that give it use once, few, many or a size class.

>-|TRBJ1-2|TRBV28|TRBD1
TGTGCCAGCAGTTTTCCGGACAGGGGGCGGCTAGCCTATGGCTACACCTTC
CASSFPDRGRLAYGYTF
>once|TRBJ2-3|TRBV7-9|TRBD2
TGTGCCAGCAGCCTTCTGACTAGCAGCACAGATACGCAGTATTTT
CASSLLTSSTDTQYF
>-|TRBJ2-7|TRBV5-4|TRBD2
TGTGCCAGCACCCATATATCTCGGACTAGCGGGAAATACGAGCAGTACTTC
CASTHISRTSGKYEQYF
>-|TRBJ1-5|TRBV6-1|-
TGTGCCAGCAGTGAATCTGCAGGGGCTCAGCCCCAGCATTTT
CASSESAGAQPQHF
>-|TRBJ2-3|TRBV6-5|-
TGTGCCAGTACAGGGTTGACAGATACGCAGTATTTT
CASTGLTDTQYF
>-|TRBJ2-7|TRBV28|TRBD1
TGTGCCAGGACCCACGCGGACAGGGCGATTCTTGTCTACGAGCAGTACTTC
CARTHADRAILVYEQYF
>-|TRBJ1-4|TRBV11-3|-
TGTGCCAGCAGCTTAGAAGAGGGGTTCGAAAAACTGTTTTTT
CASSLEEGFEKLFF
>-|TRBJ1-2|TRBV19|TRBD1
TGTGCCAGTAGGTTAGACAGGGGCGTTGGCTACACCTTC
CASRLDRGVGYTF
>-|TRBJ2-7|TRBV15|-
TGTGCCACCAGCACATTTCTAAACTACGAGCAGTACTTC
CATSTFLNYEQYF
>once|TRBJ2-7|TRBV19|TRBD1
TGTGCCAGTACCCCCGGTGGGCCGGGACAGGGAATTTTTTCCTACGAGCAGTACTTC
CASTPGGPGQGIFSYEQYF
>once|TRBJ1-3|TRBV9|-
TGTGCCAGCAGCGTAACGCACTCGACCAGCTCTGGAAACACCATATATTTT
CASSVTHSTSSGNTIYF